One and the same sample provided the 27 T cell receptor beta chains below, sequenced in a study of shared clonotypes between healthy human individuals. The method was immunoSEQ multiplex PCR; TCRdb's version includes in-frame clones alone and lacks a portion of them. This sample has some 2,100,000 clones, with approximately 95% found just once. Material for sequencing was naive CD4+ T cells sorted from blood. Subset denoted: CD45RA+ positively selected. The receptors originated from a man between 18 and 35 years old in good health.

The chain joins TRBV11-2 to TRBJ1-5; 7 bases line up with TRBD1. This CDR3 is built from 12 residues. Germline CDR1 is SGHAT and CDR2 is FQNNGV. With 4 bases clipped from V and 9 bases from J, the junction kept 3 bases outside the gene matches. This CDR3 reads CASSSYRGPQHF. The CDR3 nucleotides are TGTGCCAGCAGCTCCTACAGGGGGCCCCAGCATTTT.

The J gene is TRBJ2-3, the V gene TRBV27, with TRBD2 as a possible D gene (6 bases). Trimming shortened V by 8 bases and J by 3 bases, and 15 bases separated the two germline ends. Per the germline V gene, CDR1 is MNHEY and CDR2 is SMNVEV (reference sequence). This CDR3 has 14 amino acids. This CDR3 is CASGRGFGTDTQYF. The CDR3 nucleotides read TGTGCCAGCGGGCGGGGCTTTGGGACAGATACGCAGTATTTT.

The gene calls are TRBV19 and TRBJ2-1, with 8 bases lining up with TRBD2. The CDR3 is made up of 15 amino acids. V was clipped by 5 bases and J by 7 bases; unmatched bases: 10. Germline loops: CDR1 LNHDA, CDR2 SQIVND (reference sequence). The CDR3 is CASSSGRGDRNEQFF. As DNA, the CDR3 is TGTGCCAGTAGTTCCGGGAGGGGCGATCGGAATGAGCAGTTCTTC.

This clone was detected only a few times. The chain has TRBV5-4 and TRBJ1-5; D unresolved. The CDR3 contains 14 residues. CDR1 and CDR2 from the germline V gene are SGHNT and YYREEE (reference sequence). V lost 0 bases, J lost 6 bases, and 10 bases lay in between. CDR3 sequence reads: CASSLGGIGQPQHF. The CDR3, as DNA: TGTGCCAGCAGCTTGGGAGGAATCGGTCAGCCCCAGCATTTT.

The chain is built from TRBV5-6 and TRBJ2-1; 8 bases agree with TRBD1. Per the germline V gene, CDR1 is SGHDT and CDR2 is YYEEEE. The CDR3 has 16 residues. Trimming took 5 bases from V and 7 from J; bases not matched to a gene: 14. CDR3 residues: CASSSLGQAKVNEQFF. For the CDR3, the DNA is TGTGCCAGCAGTTCCTTGGGACAGGCGAAGGTGAATGAGCAGTTCTTC.

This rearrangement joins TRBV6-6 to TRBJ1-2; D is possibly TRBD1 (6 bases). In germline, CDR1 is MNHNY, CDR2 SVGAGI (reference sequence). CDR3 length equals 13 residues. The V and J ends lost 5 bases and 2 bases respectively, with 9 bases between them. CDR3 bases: TGTGCCAGCAGTGCCGGACAGAACTATGGCTACACCTTC. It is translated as CASSAGQNYGYTF.

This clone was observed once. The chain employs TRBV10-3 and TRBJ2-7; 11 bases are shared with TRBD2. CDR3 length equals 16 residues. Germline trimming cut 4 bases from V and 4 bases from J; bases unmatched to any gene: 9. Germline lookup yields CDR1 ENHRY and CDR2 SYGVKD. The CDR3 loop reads CAISVIAGGPSYEQYF. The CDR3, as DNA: TGTGCCATCAGTGTAATAGCGGGAGGGCCCTCGTACGAGCAGTACTTC.

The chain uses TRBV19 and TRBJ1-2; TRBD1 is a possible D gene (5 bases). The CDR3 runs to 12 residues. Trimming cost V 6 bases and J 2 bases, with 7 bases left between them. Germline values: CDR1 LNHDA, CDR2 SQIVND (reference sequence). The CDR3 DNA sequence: TGTGCCAGTAGGGCAGGGAACTATGGCTACACCTTC. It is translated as CASRAGNYGYTF. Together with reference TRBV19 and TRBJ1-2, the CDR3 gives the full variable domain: DGGITQSPKYLFRKEGQNVTLSCEQNLNHDAMYWYRQDPGQGLRLIYYSQIVNDFQKGDIAEGYSVSREKKESFPLTVTSAQKNPTAFYLCASRAGNYGYTFGSGTRLTVV.

CDR3 sequence reads: CASSDPGQVFYGYTF. DNA for the CDR3: TGTGCCAGCAGCGATCCGGGACAGGTATTCTATGGCTACACCTTC. The chain combines TRBV6-1 with TRBJ1-2; 8 nucleotides match TRBD1. The length of the CDR3 is 15 residues. The ends lost 6 bases at V and 4 bases at J; junction bases unmatched: 10. The germline gives CDR1 MNHNS, CDR2 SASEGT.

The CDR3 coding sequence is TGTGCCAGCAGGGGACGGACCTACGAGCAGTACTTC. Protein sequence: CASRGRTYEQYF. The chain has TRBV11-2 and TRBJ2-7; D tentatively reads TRBD1 or TRBD2 (5 bases each). The V gene lost 6 bases and the J gene lost 2 bases, with 8 bases spanning the gap. The CDR3 is 12 residues long. CDR1 and CDR2 from the germline V gene are SGHAT and FQNNGV. Complete variable domain (other parts from reference TRBV11-2 and TRBJ2-7): EAGVAQSPRYKIIEKRQSVAFWCNPISGHATLYWYQQILGQGPKLLIQFQNNGVVDDSQLPKDRFSAERLKGVDSTLKIQPAKLEDSAVYLCASRGRTYEQYFGPGTRLTVT.

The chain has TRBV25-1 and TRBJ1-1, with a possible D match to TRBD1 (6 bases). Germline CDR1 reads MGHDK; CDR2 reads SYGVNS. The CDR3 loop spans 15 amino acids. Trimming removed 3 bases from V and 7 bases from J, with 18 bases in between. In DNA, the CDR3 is TGTGCCAGCAGTGACCCAGCTCAAGACAGGAGTGAAGCTTTCTTT. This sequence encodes CASSDPAQDRSEAFF.

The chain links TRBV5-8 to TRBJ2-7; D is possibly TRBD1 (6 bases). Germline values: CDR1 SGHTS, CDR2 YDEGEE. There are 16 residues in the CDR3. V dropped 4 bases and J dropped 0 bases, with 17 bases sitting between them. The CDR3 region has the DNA TGTGCCAGCAGCATTCTTCGGACAGCGAGCTCCTACGAGCAGTACTTC. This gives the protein CASSILRTASSYEQYF.

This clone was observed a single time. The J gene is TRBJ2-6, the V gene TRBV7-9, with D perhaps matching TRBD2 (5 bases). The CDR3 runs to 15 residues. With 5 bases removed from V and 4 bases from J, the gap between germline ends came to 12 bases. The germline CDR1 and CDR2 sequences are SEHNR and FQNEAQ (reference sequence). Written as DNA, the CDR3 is TGTGCCAGCAGCGGGAGTGGTGAGGGGGCCAACGTCCTGACTTTC. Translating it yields CASSGSGEGANVLTF.

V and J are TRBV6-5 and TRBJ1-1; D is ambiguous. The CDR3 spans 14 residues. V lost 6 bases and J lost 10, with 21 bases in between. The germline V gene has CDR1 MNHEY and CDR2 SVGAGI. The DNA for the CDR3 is TGTGCCAGCAGCCAGGCGGGAGGCGGTGTTCGAGCTTTCTTT. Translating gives CASSQAGGGVRAFF.

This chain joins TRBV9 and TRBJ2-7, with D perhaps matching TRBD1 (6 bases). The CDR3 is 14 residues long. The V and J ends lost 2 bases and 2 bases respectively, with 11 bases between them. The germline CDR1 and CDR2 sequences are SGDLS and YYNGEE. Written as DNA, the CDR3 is TGTGCCAGCAGCGTGAGCCCAGGGGCCTACGAGCAGTACTTC. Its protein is CASSVSPGAYEQYF.

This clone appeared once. The CDR3 DNA is TGTGCCAGCAGTGAATATGTGGGTGAGCAGTTCTTC. As protein: CASSEYVGEQFF. This chain connects TRBV2 to TRBJ2-1, with D unclear. The CDR3 consists of 12 residues. Trimming took off 2 bases at V and 9 bases at J, with 8 bases between the two ends. Germline assignment: CDR1 SNHLY and CDR2 FYNNEI.

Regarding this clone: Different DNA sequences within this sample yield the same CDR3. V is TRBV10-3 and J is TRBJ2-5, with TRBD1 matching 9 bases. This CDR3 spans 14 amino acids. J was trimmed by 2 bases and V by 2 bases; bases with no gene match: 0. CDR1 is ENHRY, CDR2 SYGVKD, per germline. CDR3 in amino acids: CAISEDRGQETQYF. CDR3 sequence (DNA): TGTGCCATCAGTGAGGACAGGGGGCAAGAGACCCAGTACTTC.

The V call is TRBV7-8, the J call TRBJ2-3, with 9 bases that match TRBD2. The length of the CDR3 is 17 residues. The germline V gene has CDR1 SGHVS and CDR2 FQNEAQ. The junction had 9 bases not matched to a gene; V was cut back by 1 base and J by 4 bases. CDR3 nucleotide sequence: TGTGCCAGCAGCTTAGGTGGGCGGGGGGGCTCCGCAGATACGCAGTATTTT. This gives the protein CASSLGGRGGSADTQYF.

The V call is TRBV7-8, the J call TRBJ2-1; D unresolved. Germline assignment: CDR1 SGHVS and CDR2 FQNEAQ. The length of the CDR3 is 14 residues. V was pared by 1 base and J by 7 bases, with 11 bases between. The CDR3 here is CASSLDRVGNEQFF. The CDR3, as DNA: TGTGCCAGCAGCTTAGATAGGGTGGGAAATGAGCAGTTCTTC.

Here the CDR3 DNA reads TGCAGCGTTGTTAGGACGAGAAACACAGATACGCAGTATTTT. It encodes CSVVRTRNTDTQYF. The rearrangement uses TRBV29-1 and TRBJ2-3; no clear D gene. The CDR3 length is 14 residues. The germline V gene encodes CDR1 SQVTM and CDR2 ANQGSEA. Trimming shortened V by 4 bases and J by 2 bases, and 13 bases separated the two germline ends.

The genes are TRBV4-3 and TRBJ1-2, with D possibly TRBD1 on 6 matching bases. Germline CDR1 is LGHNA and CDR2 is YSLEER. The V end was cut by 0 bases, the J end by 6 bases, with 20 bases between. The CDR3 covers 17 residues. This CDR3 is CASSQDLGTGSLHGYTF. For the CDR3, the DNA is TGCGCCAGCAGCCAAGATCTTGGTACAGGGAGCTTGCATGGCTACACCTTC.

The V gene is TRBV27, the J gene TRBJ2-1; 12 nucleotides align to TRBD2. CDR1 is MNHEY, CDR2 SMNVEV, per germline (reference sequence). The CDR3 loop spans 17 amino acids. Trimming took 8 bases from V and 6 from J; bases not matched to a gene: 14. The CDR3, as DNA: TGTGCCAGCCGACGGACTAGCGGGAAGGTGAGGGGCAATGAGCAGTTCTTC. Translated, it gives CASRRTSGKVRGNEQFF.

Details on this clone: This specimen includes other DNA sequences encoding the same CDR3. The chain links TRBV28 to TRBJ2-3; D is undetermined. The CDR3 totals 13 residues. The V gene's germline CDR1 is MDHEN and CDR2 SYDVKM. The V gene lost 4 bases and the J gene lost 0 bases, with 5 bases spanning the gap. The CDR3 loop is CASSSASTDTQYF. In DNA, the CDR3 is TGTGCCAGCAGTTCGGCTAGCACAGATACGCAGTATTTT.

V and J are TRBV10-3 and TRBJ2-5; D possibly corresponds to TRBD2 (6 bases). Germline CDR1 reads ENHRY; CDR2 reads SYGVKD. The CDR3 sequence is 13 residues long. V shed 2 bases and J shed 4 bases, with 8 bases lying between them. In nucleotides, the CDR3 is TGTGCCATCAGTGAGGGACTAATAGAGACCCAGTACTTC. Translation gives CAISEGLIETQYF.

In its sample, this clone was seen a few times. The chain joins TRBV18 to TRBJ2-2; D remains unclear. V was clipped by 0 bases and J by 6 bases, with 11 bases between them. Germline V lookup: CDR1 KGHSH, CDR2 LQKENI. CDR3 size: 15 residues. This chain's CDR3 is CASSPPVPRAGELFF. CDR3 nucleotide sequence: TGTGCCAGCTCACCACCGGTTCCTAGAGCCGGGGAGCTGTTTTTT.

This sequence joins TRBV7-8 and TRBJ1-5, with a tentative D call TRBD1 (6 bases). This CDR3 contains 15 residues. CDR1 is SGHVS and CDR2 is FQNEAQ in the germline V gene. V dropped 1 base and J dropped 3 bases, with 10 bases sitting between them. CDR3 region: CASSLGQVFNQPQHF. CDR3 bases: TGTGCCAGCAGCTTAGGACAGGTTTTCAATCAGCCCCAGCATTTT.

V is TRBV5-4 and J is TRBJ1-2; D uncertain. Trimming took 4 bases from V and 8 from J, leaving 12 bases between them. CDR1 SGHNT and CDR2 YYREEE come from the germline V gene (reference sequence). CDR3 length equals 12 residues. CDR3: CASSPQTRGYTF. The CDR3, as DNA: TGTGCCAGCAGCCCCCAAACCAGAGGCTACACCTTC.